This TCR beta chain was captured by sequencing in a study of cytomegalovirus exposure and HLA in healthy donors. Study-wide background: An analysis done earlier identified fewer than 140 million unique TCR beta sequences from about 179 million T cells. Some 85 million unique TCRs from HLA-typed donors were held in an early data release.

The PCR contained 60 Vbeta and 13 Jbeta primers. The repertoire was sequenced with immunoSEQ multiplex PCR; TCRdb's copy has only in-frame clones and lacks some. The table has around 130,000 clones, roughly 79% seen once. On this clone itself: What it binds is not known.

Germline loops: CDR1 SNHLY, CDR2 FYNNEI. This CDR3 spans 15 amino acids. The V end lost 2 bases, the J end lost 8 bases, and 18 bases lay between the germline ends. The study, taken as a whole, reports: It has been reported that TCR beta sequences accurately predicted the HLA-A and HLA-B alleles of most subjects. For most TCR sequences rarity was the rule, although some public TCRs occurred in many donors.

Material: PBMCs. This chain joins TRBV2 and TRBJ1-2, with unresolved D. The TCR sequence derives from a woman in her late teens or twenties in good health and CMV-seronegative. In nucleotides, the CDR3 is TGTGCCAGCAGTGAAATCCGGAGCCGTTCTCAGGGCTACACCTTC. Translation: CASSEIRSRSQGYTF.